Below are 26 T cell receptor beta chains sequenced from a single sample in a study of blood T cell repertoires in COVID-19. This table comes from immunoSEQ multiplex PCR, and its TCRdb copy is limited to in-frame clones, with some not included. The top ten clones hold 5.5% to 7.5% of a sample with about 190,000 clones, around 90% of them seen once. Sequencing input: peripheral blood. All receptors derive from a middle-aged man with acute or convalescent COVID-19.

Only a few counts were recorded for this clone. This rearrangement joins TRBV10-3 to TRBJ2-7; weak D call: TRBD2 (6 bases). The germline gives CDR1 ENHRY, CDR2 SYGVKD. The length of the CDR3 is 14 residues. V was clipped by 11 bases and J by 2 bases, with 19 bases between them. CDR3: CAVRRTTDPYEQYF. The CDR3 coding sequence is TGTGCCGTTCGGAGGACTACTGATCCCTACGAGCAGTACTTC.

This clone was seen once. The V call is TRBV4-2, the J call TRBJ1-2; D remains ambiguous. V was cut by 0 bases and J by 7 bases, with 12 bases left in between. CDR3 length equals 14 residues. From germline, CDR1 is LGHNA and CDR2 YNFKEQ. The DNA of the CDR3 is TGTGCCAGCAGCCAAGACGGAGGTAAGGGTGGCTACACCTTC. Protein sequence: CASSQDGGKGGYTF.

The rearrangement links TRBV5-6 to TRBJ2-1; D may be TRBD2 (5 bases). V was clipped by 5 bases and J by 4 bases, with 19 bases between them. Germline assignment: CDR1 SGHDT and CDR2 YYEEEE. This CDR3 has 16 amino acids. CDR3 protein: CASRHDTSGLYNEQFF. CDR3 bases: TGTGCCAGCAGGCACGATACTAGTGGTCTATACAATGAGCAGTTCTTC. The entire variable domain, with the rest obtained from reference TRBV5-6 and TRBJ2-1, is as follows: DAGVTQSPTHLIKTRGQQVTLRCSPKSGHDTVSWYQQALGQGPQFIFQYYEEEERQRGNFPDRFSGHQFPNYSSELNVNALLLGDSALYLCASRHDTSGLYNEQFFGPGTRLTVL.

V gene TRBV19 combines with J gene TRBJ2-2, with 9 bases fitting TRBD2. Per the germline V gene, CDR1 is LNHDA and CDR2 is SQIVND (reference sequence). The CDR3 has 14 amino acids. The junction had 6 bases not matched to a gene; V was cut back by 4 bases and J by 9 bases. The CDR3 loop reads CASSSGGAQRELFF. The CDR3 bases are TGTGCCAGTAGTAGCGGGGGGGCGCAAAGGGAGCTGTTTTTT.

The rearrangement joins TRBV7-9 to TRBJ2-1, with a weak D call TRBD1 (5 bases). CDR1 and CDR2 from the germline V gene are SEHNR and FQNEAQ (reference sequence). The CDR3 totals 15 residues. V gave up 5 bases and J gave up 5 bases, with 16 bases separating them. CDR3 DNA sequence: TGTGCCAGCAGCCTTACAGGTCAAGGCCACAATGAGCAGTTCTTC. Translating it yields CASSLTGQGHNEQFF. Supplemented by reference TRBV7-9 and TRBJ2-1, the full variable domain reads DTGVSQNPRHKITKRGQNVTFRCDPISEHNRLYWYRQTLGQGPEFLTYFQNEAQLEKSRLLSDRFSAERPKGSFSTLEIQRTEQGDSAMYLCASSLTGQGHNEQFFGPGTRLTVL.

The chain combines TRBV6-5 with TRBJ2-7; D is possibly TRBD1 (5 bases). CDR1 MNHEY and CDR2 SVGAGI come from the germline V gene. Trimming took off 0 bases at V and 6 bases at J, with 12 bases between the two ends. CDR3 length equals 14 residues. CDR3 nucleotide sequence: TGTGCCAGCAGTTACTCTCCAGGGCTACTCGAGCAGTACTTC. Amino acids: CASSYSPGLLEQYF.

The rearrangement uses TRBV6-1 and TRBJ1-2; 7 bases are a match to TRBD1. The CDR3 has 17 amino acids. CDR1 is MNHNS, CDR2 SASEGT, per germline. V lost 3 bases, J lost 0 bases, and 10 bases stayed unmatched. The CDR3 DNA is TGTGCCAGCAGTGAGGAGGCAGGGGGAATGACTAACTATGGCTACACCTTC. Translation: CASSEEAGGMTNYGYTF.

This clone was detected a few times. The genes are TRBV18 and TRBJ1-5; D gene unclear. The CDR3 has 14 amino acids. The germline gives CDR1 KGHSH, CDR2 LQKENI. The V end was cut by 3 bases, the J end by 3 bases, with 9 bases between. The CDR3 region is CASSPLPSNQPQHF. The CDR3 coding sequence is TGTGCCAGCTCACCCCTTCCTTCCAATCAGCCCCAGCATTTT.

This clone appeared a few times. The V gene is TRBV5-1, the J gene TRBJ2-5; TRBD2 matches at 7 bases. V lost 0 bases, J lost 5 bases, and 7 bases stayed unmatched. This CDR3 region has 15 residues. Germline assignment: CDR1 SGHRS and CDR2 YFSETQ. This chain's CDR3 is CASSLEWGGRETQYF. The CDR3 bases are TGCGCCAGCAGCTTGGAGTGGGGAGGGCGCGAGACCCAGTACTTC.

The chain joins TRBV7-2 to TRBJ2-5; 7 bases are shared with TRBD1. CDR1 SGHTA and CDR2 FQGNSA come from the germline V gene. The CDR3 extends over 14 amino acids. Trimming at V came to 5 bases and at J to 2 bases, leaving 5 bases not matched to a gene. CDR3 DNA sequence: TGTGCCAGCAGCCCGGGGACAGTTCAAGAGACCCAGTACTTC. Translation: CASSPGTVQETQYF.

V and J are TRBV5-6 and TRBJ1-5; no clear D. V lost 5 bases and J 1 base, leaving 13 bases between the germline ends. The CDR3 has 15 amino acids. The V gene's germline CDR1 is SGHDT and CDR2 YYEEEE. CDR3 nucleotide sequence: TGTGCCAGCAGTCGTTACTCGGGGAGCAATCAGCCCCAGCATTTT. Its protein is CASSRYSGSNQPQHF.

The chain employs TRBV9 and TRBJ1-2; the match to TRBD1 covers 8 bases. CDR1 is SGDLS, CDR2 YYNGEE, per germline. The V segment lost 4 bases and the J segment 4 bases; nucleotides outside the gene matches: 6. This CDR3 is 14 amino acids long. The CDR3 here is CASSPDRGGYGYTF. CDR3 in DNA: TGTGCCAGCAGCCCCGACAGGGGTGGCTATGGCTACACCTTC. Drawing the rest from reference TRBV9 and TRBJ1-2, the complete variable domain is DSGVTQTPKHLITATGQRVTLRCSPRSGDLSVYWYQQSLDQGLQFLIQYYNGEERAKGNILERFSAQQFPDLHSELNLSSLELGDSALYFCASSPDRGGYGYTFGSGTRLTVV.

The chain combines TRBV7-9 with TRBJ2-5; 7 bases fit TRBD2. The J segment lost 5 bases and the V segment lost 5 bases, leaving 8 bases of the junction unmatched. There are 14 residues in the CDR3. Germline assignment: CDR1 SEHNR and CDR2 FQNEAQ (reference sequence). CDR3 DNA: TGTGCCAGCAGCCCACGACTAGCCGGGGAGACCCAGTACTTC. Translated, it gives CASSPRLAGETQYF.

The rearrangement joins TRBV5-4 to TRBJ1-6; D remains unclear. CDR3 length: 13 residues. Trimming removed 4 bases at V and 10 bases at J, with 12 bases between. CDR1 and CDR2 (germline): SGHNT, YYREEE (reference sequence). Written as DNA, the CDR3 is TGTGCCAGCAGCGAAAAACTTGCATCACCCCTCCACTTT. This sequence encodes CASSEKLASPLHF. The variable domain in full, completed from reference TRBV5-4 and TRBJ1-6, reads ETGVTQSPTHLIKTRGQQVTLRCSSQSGHNTVSWYQQALGQGPQFIFQYYREEENGRGNFPPRFSGLQFPNYSSELNVNALELDDSALYLCASSEKLASPLHFGNGTRLTVT.

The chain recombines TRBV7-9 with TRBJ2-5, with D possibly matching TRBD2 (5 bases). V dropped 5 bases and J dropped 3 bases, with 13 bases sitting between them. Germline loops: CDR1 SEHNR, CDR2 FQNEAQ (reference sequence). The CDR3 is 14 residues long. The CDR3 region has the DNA TGTGCCAGCAGCGGAATAGGACTGGAAGAGACCCAGTACTTC. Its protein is CASSGIGLEETQYF.

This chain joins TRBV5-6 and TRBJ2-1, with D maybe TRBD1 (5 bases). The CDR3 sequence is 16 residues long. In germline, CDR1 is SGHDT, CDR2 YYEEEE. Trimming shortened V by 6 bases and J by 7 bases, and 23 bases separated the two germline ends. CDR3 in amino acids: CASTELGAGTVNEQFF. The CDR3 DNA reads TGTGCCAGCACCGAGCTTGGGGCAGGAACGGTGAATGAGCAGTTCTTC.

CDR3 amino acids: CASRTTGTGGPNEKLFF. The CDR3 DNA follows: TGCGCCAGCAGAACGACCGGGACAGGGGGCCCTAATGAAAAACTGTTTTTT. The chain carries TRBV10-2 and TRBJ1-4; 12 nucleotides agree with TRBD1. CDR1 is WSHSY, CDR2 SAAADI, per germline. The CDR3 runs to 17 residues. V shed 6 bases and J 3 bases; nucleotides not matched to a gene: 8.

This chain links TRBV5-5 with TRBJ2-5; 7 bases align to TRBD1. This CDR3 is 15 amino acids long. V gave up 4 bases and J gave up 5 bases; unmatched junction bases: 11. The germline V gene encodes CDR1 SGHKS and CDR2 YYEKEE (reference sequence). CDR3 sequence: CASSPDRDNGETQYF. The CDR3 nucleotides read TGTGCCAGCAGCCCCGACAGGGACAATGGGGAGACCCAGTACTTC. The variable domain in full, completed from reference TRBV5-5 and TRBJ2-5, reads DAGVTQSPTHLIKTRGQQVTLRCSPISGHKSVSWYQQVLGQGPQFIFQYYEKEERGRGNFPDRFSARQFPNYSSELNVNALLLGDSALYLCASSPDRDNGETQYFGPGTRLLVL.

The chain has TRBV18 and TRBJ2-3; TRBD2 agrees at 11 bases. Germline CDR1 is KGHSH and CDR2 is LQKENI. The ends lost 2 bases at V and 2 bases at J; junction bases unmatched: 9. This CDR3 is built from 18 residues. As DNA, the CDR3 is TGTGCCAGCTCACCAAAGCGCGGTAGCGGGGGGGTCACAGATACGCAGTATTTT. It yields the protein CASSPKRGSGGVTDTQYF.

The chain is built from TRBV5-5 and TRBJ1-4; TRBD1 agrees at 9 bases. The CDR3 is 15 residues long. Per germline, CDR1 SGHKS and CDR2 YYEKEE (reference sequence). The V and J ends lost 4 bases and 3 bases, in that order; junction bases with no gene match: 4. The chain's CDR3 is CASSPGQGSNEKLFF. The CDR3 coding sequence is TGTGCCAGCAGCCCTGGACAGGGGTCTAATGAAAAACTGTTTTTT.

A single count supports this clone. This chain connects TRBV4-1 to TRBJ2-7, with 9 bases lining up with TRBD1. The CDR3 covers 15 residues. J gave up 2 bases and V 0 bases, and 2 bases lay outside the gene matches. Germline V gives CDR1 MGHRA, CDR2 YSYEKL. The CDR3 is CASSQETGGPYEQYF. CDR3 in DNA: TGCGCCAGCAGCCAAGAGACAGGGGGTCCCTACGAGCAGTACTTC.

Here the CDR3 reads CASSPSAGPETQYF. For the CDR3, the DNA is TGTGCCAGCAGCCCCTCGGCAGGTCCAGAGACCCAGTACTTC. The chain is built from TRBV7-9 and TRBJ2-5, with D unclear. V gave up 5 bases and J gave up 4 bases, with 14 bases separating them. Germline CDR1 SEHNR, CDR2 FQNEAQ (reference sequence). The CDR3 sequence is 14 residues long.

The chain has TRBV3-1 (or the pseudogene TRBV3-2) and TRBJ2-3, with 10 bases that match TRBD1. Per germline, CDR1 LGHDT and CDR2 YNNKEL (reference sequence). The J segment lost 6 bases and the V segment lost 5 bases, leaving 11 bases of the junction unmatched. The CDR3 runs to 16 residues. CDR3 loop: CASSTLPGQGSDTQYF. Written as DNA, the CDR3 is TGTGCCAGCAGCACCCTGCCGGGACAGGGGTCGGATACGCAGTATTTT.

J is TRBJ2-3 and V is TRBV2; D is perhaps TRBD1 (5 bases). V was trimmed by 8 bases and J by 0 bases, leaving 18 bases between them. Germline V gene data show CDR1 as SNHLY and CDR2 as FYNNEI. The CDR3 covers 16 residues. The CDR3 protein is CASRRTQGSSTDTQYF. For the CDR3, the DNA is TGTGCCAGCCGACGTACTCAGGGTTCCAGCACAGATACGCAGTATTTT. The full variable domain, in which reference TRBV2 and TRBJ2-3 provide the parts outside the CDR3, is EPEVTQTPSHQVTQMGQEVILRCVPISNHLYFYWYRQILGQKVEFLVSFYNNEISEKSEIFDDQFSVERPDGSNFTLKIRSTKLEDSAMYFCASRRTQGSSTDTQYFGPGTRLTVL.

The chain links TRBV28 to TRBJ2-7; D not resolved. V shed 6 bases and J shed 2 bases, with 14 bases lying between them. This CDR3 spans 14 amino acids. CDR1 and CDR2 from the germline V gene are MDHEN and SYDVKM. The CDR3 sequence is CASSTRVRTYEQYF. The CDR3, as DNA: TGTGCCAGCAGCACCCGGGTCAGAACCTACGAGCAGTACTTC.

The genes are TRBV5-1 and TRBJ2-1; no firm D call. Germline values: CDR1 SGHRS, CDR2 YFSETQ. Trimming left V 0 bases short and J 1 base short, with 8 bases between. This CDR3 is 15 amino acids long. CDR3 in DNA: TGCGCCAGCAGCTTGGTAGGCGGTTCCTACAATGAGCAGTTCTTC. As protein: CASSLVGGSYNEQFF. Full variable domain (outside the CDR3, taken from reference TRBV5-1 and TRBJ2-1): KAGVTQTPRYLIKTRGQQVTLSCSPISGHRSVSWYQQTPGQGLQFLFEYFSETQRNKGNFPGRFSGRQFSNSRSEMNVSTLELGDSALYLCASSLVGGSYNEQFFGPGTRLTVL.